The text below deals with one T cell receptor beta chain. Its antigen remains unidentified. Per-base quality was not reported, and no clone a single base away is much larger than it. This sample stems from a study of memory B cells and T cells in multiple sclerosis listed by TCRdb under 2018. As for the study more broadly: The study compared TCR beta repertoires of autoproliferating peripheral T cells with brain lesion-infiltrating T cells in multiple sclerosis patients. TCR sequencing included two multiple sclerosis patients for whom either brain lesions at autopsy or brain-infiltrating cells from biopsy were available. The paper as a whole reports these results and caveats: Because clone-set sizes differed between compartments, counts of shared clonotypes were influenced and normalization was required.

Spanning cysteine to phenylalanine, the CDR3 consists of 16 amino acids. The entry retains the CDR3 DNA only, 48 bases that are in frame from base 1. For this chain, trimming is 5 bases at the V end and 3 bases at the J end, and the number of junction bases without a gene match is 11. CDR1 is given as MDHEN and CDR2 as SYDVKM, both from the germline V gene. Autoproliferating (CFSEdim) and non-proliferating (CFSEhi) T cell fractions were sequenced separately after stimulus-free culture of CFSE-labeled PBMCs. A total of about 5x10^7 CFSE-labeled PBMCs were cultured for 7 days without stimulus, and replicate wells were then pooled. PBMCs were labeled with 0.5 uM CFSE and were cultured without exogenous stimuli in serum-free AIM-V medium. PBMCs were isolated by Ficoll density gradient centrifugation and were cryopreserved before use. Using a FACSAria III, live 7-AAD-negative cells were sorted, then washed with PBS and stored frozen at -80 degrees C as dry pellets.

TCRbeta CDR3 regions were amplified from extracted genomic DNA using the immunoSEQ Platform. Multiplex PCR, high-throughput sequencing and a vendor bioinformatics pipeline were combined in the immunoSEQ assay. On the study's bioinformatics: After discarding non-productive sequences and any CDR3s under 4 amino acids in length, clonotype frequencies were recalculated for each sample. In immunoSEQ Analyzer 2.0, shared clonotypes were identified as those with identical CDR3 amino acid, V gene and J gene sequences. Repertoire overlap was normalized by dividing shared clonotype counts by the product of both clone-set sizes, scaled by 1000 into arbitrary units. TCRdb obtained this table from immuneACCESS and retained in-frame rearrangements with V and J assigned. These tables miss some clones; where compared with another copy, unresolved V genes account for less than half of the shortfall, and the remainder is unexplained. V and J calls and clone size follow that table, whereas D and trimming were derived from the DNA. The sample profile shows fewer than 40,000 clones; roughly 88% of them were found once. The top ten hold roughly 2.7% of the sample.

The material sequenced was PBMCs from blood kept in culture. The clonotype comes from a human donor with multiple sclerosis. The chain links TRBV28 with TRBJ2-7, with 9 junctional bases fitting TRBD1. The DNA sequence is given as TGTGCCAGCAGTACCATTGACAGGGGGAGATTCTACGAGCAGTACTTC. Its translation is CASSTIDRGRFYEQYF.